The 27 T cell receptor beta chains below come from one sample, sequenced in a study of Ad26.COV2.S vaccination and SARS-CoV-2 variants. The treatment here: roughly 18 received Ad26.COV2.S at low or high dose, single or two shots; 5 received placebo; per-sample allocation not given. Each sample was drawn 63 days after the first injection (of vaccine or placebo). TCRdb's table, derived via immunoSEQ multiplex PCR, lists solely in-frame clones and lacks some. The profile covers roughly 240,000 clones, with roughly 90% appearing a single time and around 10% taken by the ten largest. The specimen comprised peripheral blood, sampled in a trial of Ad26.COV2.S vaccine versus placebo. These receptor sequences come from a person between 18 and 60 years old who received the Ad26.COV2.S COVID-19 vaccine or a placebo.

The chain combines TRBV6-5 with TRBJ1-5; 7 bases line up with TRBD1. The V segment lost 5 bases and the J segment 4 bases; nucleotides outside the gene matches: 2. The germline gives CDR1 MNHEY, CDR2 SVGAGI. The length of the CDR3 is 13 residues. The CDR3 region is CASSRGPNQPQHF. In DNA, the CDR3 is TGTGCCAGCAGTAGGGGGCCTAATCAGCCCCAGCATTTT.

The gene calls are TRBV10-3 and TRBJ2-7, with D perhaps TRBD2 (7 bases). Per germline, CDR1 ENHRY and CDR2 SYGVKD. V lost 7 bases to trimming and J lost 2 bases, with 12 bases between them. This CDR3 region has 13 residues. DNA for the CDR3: TGTGCCATCAAGGACAGCGGGACCTACGAGCAGTACTTC. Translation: CAIKDSGTYEQYF.

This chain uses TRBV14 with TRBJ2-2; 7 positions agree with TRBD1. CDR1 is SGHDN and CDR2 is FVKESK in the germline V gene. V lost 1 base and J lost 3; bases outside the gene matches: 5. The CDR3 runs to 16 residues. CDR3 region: CASSQVRTGYTGELFF. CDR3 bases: TGTGCCAGCAGCCAAGTACGGACAGGTTACACCGGGGAGCTGTTTTTT.

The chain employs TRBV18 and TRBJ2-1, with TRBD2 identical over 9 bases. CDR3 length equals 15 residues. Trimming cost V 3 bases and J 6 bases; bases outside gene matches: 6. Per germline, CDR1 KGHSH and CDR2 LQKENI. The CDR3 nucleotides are TGTGCCAGCTCACCTCTAGCGGGGTCTGTCAATGAGCAGTTCTTC. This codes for CASSPLAGSVNEQFF.

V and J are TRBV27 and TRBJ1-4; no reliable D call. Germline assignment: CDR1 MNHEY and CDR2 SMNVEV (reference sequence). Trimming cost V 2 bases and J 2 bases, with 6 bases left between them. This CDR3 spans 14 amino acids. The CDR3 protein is CASSLGRTNEKLFF. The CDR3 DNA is TGTGCCAGCAGTTTAGGCCGGACTAATGAAAAACTGTTTTTT.

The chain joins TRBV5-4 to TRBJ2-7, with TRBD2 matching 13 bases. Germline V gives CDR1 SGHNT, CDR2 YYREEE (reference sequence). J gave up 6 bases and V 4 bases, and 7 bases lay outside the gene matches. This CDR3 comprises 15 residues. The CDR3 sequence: CASSHRLAGGSEQYF. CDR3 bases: TGTGCCAGCAGCCACAGACTAGCGGGGGGATCCGAGCAGTACTTC.

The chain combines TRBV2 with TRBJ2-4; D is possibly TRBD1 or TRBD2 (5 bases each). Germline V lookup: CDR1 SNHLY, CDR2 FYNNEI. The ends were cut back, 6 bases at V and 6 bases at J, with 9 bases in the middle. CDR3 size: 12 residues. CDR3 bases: TGTGCCAGCAGGGGGGACGGAAACATTCAGTACTTC. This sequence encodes CASRGDGNIQYF.

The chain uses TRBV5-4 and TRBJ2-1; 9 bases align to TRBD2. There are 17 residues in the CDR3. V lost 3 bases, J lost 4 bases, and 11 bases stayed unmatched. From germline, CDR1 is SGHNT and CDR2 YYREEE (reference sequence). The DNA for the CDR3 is TGTGCCAGCAGCTCTATTATCGGGACTAGCTCTTACAATGAGCAGTTCTTC. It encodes CASSSIIGTSSYNEQFF.

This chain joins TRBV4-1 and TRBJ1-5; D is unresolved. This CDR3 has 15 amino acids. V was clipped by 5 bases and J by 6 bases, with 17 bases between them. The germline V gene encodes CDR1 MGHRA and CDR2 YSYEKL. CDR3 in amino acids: CASSDAVGAGQPQHF. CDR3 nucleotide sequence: TGCGCCAGCAGCGATGCGGTGGGCGCAGGTCAGCCCCAGCATTTT.

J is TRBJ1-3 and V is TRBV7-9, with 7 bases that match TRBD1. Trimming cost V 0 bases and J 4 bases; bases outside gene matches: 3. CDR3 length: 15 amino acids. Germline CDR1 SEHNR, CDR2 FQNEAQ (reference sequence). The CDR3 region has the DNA TGTGCCAGCAGCTTAGCGGGACAGTTCGGAAACACCATATATTTT. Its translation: CASSLAGQFGNTIYF.

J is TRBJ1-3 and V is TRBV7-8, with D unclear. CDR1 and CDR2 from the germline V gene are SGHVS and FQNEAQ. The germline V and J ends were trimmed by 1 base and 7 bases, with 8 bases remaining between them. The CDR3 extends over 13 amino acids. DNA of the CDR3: TGTGCCAGCAGCTTAGAAAAGAAGAACACCATATATTTT. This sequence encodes CASSLEKKNTIYF.

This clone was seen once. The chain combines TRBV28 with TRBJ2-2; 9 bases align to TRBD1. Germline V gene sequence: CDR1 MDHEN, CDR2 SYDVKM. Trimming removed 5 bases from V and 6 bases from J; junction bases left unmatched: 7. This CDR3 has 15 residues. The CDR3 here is CASSTGTGRPGELFF. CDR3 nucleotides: TGTGCCAGCAGTACCGGGACAGGGAGGCCCGGGGAGCTGTTTTTT.

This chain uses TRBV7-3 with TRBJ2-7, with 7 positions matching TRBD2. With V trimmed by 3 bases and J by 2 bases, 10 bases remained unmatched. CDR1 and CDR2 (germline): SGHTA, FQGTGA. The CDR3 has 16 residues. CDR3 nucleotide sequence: TGTGCCAGCAGCTTCGCACGGACTAGGGAAACCTACGAGCAGTACTTC. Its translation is CASSFARTRETYEQYF.

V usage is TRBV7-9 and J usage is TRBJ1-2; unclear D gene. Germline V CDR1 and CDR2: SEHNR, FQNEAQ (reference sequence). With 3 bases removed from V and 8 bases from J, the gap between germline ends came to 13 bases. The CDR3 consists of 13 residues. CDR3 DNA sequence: TGTGCCAGCAGCTTTGGGAGGCCGGGGGGCTACACCTTC. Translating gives CASSFGRPGGYTF.

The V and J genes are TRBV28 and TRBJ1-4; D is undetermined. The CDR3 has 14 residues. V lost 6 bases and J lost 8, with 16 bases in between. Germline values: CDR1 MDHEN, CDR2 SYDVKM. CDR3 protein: CASRLPGSEEKLFF. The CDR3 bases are TGTGCCAGCAGACTCCCCGGGTCCGAAGAAAAACTGTTTTTT.

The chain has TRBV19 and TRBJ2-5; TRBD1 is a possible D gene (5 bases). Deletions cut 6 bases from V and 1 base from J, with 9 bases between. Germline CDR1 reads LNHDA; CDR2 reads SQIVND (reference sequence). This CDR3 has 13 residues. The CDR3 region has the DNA TGTGCCAGTAGGAAAGGGGCCCAAGAGACCCAGTACTTC. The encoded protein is CASRKGAQETQYF.

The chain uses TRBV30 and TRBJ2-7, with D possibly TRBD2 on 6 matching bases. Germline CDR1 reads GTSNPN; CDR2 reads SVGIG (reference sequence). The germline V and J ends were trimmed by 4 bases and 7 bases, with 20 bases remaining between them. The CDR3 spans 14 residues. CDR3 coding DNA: TGTGCCTGGACCCAAAACTCGGGGGTCTTGGAGCAGTACTTC. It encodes CAWTQNSGVLEQYF.

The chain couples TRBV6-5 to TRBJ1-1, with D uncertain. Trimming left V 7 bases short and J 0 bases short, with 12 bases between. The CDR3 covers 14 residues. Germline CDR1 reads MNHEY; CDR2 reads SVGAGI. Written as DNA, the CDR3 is TGTGCCAGCACCTCGGGCAGAGTGAACACTGAAGCTTTCTTT. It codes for CASTSGRVNTEAFF.

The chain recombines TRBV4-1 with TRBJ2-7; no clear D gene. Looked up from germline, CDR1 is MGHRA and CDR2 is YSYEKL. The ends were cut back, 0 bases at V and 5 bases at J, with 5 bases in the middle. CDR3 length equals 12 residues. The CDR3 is CASSQDLDEQYF. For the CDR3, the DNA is TGCGCCAGCAGCCAAGATCTGGACGAGCAGTACTTC.

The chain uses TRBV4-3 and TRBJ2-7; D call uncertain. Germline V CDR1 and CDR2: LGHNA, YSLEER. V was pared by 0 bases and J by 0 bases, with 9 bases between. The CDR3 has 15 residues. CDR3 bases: TGCGCCAGCAGCCAAGACGGCAGTTTCTCCTACGAGCAGTACTTC. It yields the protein CASSQDGSFSYEQYF.

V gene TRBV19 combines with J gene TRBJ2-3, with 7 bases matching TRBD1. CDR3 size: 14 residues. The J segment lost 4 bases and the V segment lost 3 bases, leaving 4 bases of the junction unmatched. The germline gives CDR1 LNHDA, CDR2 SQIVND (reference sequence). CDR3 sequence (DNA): TGTGCCAGTAGTATCCATACAGGGGCAGATACGCAGTATTTT. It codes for CASSIHTGADTQYF.

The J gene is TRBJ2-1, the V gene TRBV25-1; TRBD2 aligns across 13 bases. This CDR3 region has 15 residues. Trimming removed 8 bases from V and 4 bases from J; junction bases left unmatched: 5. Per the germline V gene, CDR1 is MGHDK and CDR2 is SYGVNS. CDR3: CASSGLAGIYNEQFF. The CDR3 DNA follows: TGTGCCAGCTCGGGACTAGCGGGAATATACAATGAGCAGTTCTTC.

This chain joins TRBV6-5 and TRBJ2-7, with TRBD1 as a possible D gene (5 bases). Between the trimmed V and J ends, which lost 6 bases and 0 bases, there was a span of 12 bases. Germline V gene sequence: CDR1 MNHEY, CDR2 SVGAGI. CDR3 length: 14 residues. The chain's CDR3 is CASSGQVLSYEQYF. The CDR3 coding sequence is TGTGCCAGCAGCGGACAAGTTCTCTCCTACGAGCAGTACTTC.

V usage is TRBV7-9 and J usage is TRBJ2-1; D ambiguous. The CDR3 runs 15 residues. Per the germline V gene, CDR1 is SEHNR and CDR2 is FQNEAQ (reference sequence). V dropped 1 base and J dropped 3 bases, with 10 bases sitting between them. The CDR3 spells CASSLDGQSYNEQFF. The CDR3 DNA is TGTGCCAGCAGCTTAGACGGGCAGAGCTACAATGAGCAGTTCTTC. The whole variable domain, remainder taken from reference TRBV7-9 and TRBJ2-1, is DTGVSQNPRHKITKRGQNVTFRCDPISEHNRLYWYRQTLGQGPEFLTYFQNEAQLEKSRLLSDRFSAERPKGSFSTLEIQRTEQGDSAMYLCASSLDGQSYNEQFFGPGTRLTVL.

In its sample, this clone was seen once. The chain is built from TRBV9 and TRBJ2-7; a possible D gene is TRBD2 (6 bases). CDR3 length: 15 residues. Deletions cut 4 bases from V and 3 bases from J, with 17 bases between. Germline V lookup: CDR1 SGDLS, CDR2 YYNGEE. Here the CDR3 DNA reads TGTGCCAGCAGCAACCGGGACTCCACTCTCTACGAGCAGTACTTC. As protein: CASSNRDSTLYEQYF.

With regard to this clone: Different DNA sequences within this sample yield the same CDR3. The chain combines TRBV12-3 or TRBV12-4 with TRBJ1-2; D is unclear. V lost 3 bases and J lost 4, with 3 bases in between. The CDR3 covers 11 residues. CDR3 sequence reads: CASSLGYGYTF. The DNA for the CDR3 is TGTGCCAGCAGTTTGGGCTATGGCTACACCTTC.

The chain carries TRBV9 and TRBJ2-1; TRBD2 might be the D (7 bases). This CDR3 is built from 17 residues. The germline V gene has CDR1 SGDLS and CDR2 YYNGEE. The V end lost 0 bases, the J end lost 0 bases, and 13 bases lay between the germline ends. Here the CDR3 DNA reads TGTGCCAGCAGCGTAGTAGGGGGGGCGAGCTCCTACAATGAGCAGTTCTTC. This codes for CASSVVGGASSYNEQFF.